These T cell receptor beta chains were read from a single sample in a study of blood T cell repertoires in COVID-19. Measured with immunoSEQ multiplex PCR; TCRdb has only the in-frame clones, and not every one. The table lists fewer than 150,000 clones, roughly 86% of them singletons. The sample comprised peripheral blood. These receptors were taken from a woman aged 60-75 years with acute or convalescent COVID-19. Both conserved end residues are part of each CDR3. The D gene is left open where the match is weak. The size entry is marked missing in some rows and otherwise reads once, few, many or a size class.

>few|TRBV2|.|TRBJ2-7
TGTGCCAGCAGACCGTGGGGGGGCAGCTCCTACGAGCAGTACTTC
CASRPWGGSSYEQYF
>.|TRBV10-3|TRBD1|TRBJ1-2
TGTGCCATCAGTGAGGGGACAGCTGGCTACACCTTC
CAISEGTAGYTF
>.|TRBV19|.|TRBJ2-1
TGTGCCAGTAGTACCACGGTGGTCGGGGTTTACAATGAGCAGTTCTTC
CASSTTVVGVYNEQFF
>.|TRBV15|TRBD1|TRBJ2-1
TGTGCCACCAGCAGGGACAGGGTGGAGCAGTTCTTC
CATSRDRVEQFF
>.|TRBV9|.|TRBJ2-5
TGTGCCAGCAGCTTAGGGCTAGTTGAGACCCAGTACTTC
CASSLGLVETQYF
>.|TRBV7-9|.|TRBJ2-3
TGTGCCAGCAGCTTAGAAGCTAGCACAGATACGCAGTATTTT
CASSLEASTDTQYF
>.|TRBV24-1|.|TRBJ2-6
TGTGCCACCAGCCCCGACACTGGGGCCAACGTCCTGACTTTC
CATSPDTGANVLTF
>.|TRBV5-1|TRBD2|TRBJ2-3
TGCGCCAGCAGCACCCCTGCTGATGTAACGGGGGGAGGGCAGTATTTT
CASSTPADVTGGGQYF
>few|TRBV11-2|TRBD2|TRBJ2-3
TGTGCCAGCAGCTCCTTTCGGGCTAGCGGGAGCGTGAGTTTCGATACGCAGTATTTT
CASSSFRASGSVSFDTQYF
>.|TRBV19|TRBD1|TRBJ1-5
TGTGCCAGTAGTATGAGGGACAGCTATCAGCCCCAGCATTTT
CASSMRDSYQPQHF
>.|TRBV15|TRBD1|TRBJ2-5
TGTGCCACCAGCAGAGACAGCAGGGGGTCGGAGACCCAGTACTTC
CATSRDSRGSETQYF